This note documents a single T cell receptor beta chain sequence. The data derive from a study of blood T cell repertoires in COVID-19. As for the study in general: Acute and convalescent COVID-19 samples came from the United States, Italy and Spain. PBMCs, B-cell-depleted T cells, or T cells provided the cDNA or gDNA that made up the material.

The data were produced by immunoSEQ multiplex PCR, yet TCRdb's version contains in-frame clones alone and is incomplete. Here the sample spans under 350,000 clones, about nine tenths being singletons. Categorization into cohorts depended on clinical history that participants reported. Recovered status applied to Cohort 3 donors who had two consecutive negative PCRs. It also applied to those with clearance or with symptom resolution. The CDR3 spans 14 residues. With V trimmed by 4 bases and J by 5 bases, 9 bases remained unmatched. Per the germline V gene, CDR1 is SGDLS and CDR2 is YYNGEE. What was sequenced was PBMCs or T cells enriched from blood (not recorded which). The chain employs TRBV9 and TRBJ2-7, with TRBD2 matching over 7 bases. The clonotype comes from a woman between 40 and 50 years old who had recovered from COVID-19. The CDR3 DNA follows: TGTGCCAGCAGCCCCAAAGCGGGACGCGACGAGCAGTACTTC. This encodes CASSPKAGRDEQYF. Drawing the rest from reference TRBV9 and TRBJ2-7, the complete variable domain is DSGVTQTPKHLITATGQRVTLRCSPRSGDLSVYWYQQSLDQGLQFLIQYYNGEERAKGNILERFSAQQFPDLHSELNLSSLELGDSALYFCASSPKAGRDEQYFGPGTRLTVT.